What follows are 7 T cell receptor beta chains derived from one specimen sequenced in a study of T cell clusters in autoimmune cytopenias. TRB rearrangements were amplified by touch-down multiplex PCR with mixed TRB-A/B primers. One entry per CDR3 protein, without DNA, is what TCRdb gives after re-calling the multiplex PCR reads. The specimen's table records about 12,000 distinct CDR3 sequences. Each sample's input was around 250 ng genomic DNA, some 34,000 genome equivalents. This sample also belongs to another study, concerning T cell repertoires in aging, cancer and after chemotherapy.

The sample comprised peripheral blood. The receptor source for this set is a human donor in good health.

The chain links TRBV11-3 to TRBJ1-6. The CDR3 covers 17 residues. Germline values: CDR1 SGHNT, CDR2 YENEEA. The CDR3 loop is CASSPQGGGSYNSPLHF. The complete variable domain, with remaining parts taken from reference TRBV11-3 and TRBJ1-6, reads EAGVVQSPRYKIIEKKQPVAFWCNPISGHNTLYWYLQNLGQGPELLIRYENEEAVDDSQLPKDRFSAERLKGVDSTLKIQPAELGDSAVYLCASSPQGGGSYNSPLHFGNGTRLTVT.

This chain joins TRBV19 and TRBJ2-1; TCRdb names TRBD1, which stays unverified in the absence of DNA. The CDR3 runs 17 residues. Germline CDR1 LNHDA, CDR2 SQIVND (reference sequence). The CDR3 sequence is CASSITVGQGGLNEQFF.

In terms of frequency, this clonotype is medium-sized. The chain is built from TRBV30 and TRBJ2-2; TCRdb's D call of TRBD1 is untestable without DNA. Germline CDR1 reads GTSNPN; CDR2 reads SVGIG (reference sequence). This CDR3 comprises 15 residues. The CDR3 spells CAWSRAGGHTGELFF.

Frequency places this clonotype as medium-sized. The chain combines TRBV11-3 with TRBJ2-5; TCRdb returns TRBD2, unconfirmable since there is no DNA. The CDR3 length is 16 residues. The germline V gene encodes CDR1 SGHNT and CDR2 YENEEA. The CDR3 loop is CASSSGLGGHEETQYF.

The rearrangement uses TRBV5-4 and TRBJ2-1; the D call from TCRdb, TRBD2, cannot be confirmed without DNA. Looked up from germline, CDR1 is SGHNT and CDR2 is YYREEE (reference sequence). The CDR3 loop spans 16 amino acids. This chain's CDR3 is CASSLVGLAGTDEQFF.

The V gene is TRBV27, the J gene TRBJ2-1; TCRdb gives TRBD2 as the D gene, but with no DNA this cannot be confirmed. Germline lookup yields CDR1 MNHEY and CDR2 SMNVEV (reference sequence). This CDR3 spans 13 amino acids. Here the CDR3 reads CASSLNRRSEQFF.

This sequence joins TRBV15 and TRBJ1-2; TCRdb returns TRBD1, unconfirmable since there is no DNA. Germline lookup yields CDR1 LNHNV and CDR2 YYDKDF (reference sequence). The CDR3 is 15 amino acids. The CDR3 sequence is CATSSRDRGNYGYTF.